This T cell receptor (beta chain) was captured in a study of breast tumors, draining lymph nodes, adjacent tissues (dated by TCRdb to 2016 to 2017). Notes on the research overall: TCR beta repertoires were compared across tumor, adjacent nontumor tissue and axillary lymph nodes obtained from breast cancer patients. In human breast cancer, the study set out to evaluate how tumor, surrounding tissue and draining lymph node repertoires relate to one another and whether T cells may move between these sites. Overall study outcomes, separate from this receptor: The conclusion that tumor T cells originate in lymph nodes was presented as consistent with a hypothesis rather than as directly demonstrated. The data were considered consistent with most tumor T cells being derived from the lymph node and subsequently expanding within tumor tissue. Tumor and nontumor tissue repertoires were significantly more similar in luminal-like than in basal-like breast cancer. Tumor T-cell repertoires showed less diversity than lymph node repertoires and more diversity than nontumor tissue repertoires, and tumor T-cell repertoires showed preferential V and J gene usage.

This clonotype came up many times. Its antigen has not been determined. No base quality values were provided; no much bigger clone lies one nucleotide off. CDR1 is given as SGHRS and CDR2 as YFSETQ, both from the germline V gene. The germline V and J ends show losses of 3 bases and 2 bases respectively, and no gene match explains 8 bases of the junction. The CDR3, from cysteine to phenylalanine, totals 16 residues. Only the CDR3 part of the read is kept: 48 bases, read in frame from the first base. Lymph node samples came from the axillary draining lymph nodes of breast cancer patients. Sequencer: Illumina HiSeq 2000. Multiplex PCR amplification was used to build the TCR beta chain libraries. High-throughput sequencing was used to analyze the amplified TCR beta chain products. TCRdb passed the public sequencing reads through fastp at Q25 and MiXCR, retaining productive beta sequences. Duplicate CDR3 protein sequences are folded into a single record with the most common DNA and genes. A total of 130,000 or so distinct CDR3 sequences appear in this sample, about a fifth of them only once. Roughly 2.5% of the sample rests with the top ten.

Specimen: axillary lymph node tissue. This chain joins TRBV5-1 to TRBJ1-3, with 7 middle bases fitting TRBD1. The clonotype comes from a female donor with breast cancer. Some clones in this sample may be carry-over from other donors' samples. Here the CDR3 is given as CASSSEQGITGNTIYF. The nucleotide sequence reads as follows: TGCGCCAGCAGCTCGGAACAGGGGATAACTGGAAACACCATATATTTT.